This TCR beta chain was documented in a study of identical twins. Study observations and caveats: The authors noted that invariant MAIT and iNKT cells could partly confound zero-insertion analyses.

Unique molecular identifiers were in the cDNA, with template-switch universal primer binding. TCRdb re-called the 5' RACE reads with MiXCR, one entry per CDR3 protein. The sample holds 260,000 or so distinct CDR3 sequences, 7.5% seen once. This clonotype was counted only a few times. As yet, its antigen is unknown. The V gene's germline CDR1 is SGHVS and CDR2 FNYEAQ. With 5 bases removed from V and 0 bases from J, the gap between germline ends came to 16 bases. This CDR3 has 17 residues. There were only healthy Caucasians among the donors. The same data also went into a second study, on yellow fever vaccine responses in identical twins. As reported in that work: Twins showed a vaccine T cell response that reportedly seemed partly convergent, partly personalized.

The sequenced material came from CD8+ T cells sorted from blood. The gene calls are TRBV7-6 and TRBJ2-2; D gene uncertain. The receptor comes from a woman between 18 and 30 years old in good health. CDR3 sequence: CASSPPSSGTNTGELFF. The DNA of the CDR3 is TGTGCCAGCAGCCCACCGTCGTCTGGGACGAACACCGGGGAGCTGTTTTTT.